These 20 T cell receptor beta chains originate from one sample sequenced in a study of cytomegalovirus exposure and HLA in healthy donors. Vbeta (60) and Jbeta (13) primers were used in the PCR. The assay was immunoSEQ multiplex PCR, and TCRdb's table has in-frame clones only and misses some. Of some 150,000 clones listed, about 64% are singletons. Sequencing was performed on PBMCs. The receptor source for this set is a woman in her twenties or thirties in good health and CMV-seropositive.

The chain uses TRBV18 and TRBJ2-7; 8 bases are shared with TRBD1. The V gene's germline CDR1 is KGHSH and CDR2 LQKENI. The CDR3 spans 12 residues. V was pared by 3 bases and J by 9 bases, with 4 bases of the junction left unmatched. CDR3 sequence (DNA): TGTGCCAGCTCACCGGACAGGGTGGTGCAGTACTTC. This encodes CASSPDRVVQYF.

This clone was seen only a few times. The genes are TRBV9 and TRBJ1-4; possible D gene TRBD1, 5 bases. The CDR3 contains 14 residues. Germline CDR1 is SGDLS and CDR2 is YYNGEE. With 2 bases removed from V and 7 bases from J, the gap between germline ends came to 12 bases. The CDR3 reads CASSVMGGGEKLFF. Written as DNA, the CDR3 is TGTGCCAGCAGCGTGATGGGGGGGGGTGAAAAACTGTTTTTT.

V gene TRBV6-5 combines with J gene TRBJ1-2; 7 bases fit TRBD1. The CDR3 has 14 amino acids. Germline CDR1 and CDR2: MNHEY and SVGAGI. Trimming took 5 bases from V and 4 from J; bases not matched to a gene: 7. CDR3 amino acids: CASSQTGTVYGYTF. CDR3 coding DNA: TGTGCCAGCAGTCAGACCGGGACAGTCTATGGCTACACCTTC.

This sequence joins TRBV28 and TRBJ1-5; D might be TRBD1 (6 bases). CDR3 length: 14 residues. V was pared by 3 bases and J by 6 bases, with 12 bases between. The germline V gene has CDR1 MDHEN and CDR2 SYDVKM. CDR3 in amino acids: CASSFYREGQPQHF. CDR3 bases: TGTGCCAGCAGTTTCTACAGGGAGGGTCAGCCCCAGCATTTT.

This clone has just a few counts. The J gene is TRBJ1-4, the V gene TRBV25-1, with D unresolved. The CDR3 length is 14 residues. Germline V gives CDR1 MGHDK, CDR2 SYGVNS. V was pared by 10 bases and J by 5 bases, with 17 bases between. CDR3 loop: CATAYGVVNEKLFF. CDR3 nucleotides: TGTGCCACAGCATACGGAGTAGTAAATGAAAAACTGTTTTTT.

The chain joins TRBV19 to TRBJ2-7; D is perhaps TRBD1 (5 bases). Germline-derived CDR1 and CDR2 are LNHDA and SQIVND (reference sequence). The V end was cut by 2 bases, the J end by 6 bases, with 8 bases between. The CDR3 has 12 residues. CDR3 DNA sequence: TGTGCCAGTAGTATAACAGGACGCGAGCAGTACTTC. It specifies CASSITGREQYF.

The sample holds one count of this clone. V is TRBV5-4 and J is TRBJ1-1, with 8 bases identical to TRBD1. The CDR3 has 13 amino acids. The J segment lost 0 bases and the V segment lost 7 bases, leaving 2 bases of the junction unmatched. Germline V gives CDR1 SGHNT, CDR2 YYREEE (reference sequence). The CDR3 DNA follows: TGTGCCAGCCGGACAGGGTTGAACACTGAAGCTTTCTTT. Translating it yields CASRTGLNTEAFF.

This clone came up a few times. The chain is built from TRBV7-2 and TRBJ1-2; no clear D gene. CDR1 and CDR2 (germline): SGHTA, FQGNSA. Trimming stripped 1 base from V and 2 bases from J, with 5 bases between. CDR3 length equals 13 residues. Here the CDR3 DNA reads TGTGCCAGCAGCTTAGGGCAGAACTATGGCTACACCTTC. It translates to CASSLGQNYGYTF.

The DNA of the CDR3 is TGTGCCAGCAGCCGATATACAGACTCCTACGAGCAGTACTTC. It codes for CASSRYTDSYEQYF. The chain uses TRBV13 and TRBJ2-7; no reliable D call. Germline V gene data show CDR1 as PRHDT and CDR2 as FYEKMQ (reference sequence). The CDR3 covers 14 residues. V lost 5 bases and J 0 bases, leaving 11 bases between the germline ends.

The chain is built from TRBV5-1 and TRBJ2-7; 7 nucleotides agree with TRBD1. Germline lookup yields CDR1 SGHRS and CDR2 YFSETQ. This CDR3 has 15 residues. The V and J ends lost 3 bases and 2 bases, in that order; junction bases with no gene match: 8. The CDR3, as DNA: TGCGCCAGCAGCTCCAGTGACAGGGCGGCCTACGAGCAGTACTTC. This sequence encodes CASSSSDRAAYEQYF.

This clone has only one observation. The CDR3: CASSQGLTGGQPQHF. CDR3 sequence (DNA): TGCGCCAGCAGCCAAGGGCTGACCGGGGGTCAGCCCCAGCATTTT. V usage is TRBV4-1 and J usage is TRBJ1-5, with a weak D call TRBD1 (5 bases). Trimming cost V 1 base and J 6 bases, with 13 bases left between them. The germline CDR1 and CDR2 sequences are MGHRA and YSYEKL. The CDR3 contains 15 residues.

V is TRBV12-2 and J is TRBJ2-5; the table's D call of TRBD2 was not tested on the DNA. TRBV12-2 is deemed a pseudogene. The CDR3 length is 15 residues. In nucleotides, the CDR3 is TGTGCAAGTCGCTTCCGGAATACTACCCGAGAGACCCAGTACTTC. Protein: CASRFRNTTRETQYF.

The rearrangement links TRBV19 to TRBJ2-2, with 7 bases identical to TRBD1. Trimming at V came to 3 bases and at J to 6 bases, leaving 7 bases not matched to a gene. The CDR3 spans 15 residues. Germline CDR1 and CDR2: LNHDA and SQIVND (reference sequence). CDR3 DNA: TGTGCCAGTAGTATCACAGGGGCATCCTCCGGGGAGCTGTTTTTT. This sequence encodes CASSITGASSGELFF.

The count of this clone is one. The chain links TRBV30 to TRBJ2-7, with D possibly matching TRBD2 (5 bases). V was clipped by 4 bases and J by 2 bases, with 15 bases between them. The CDR3 sequence is 14 residues long. CDR1 and CDR2 (germline): GTSNPN, SVGIG (reference sequence). CDR3 loop: CAWKVFAGPYEQYF. The CDR3 DNA reads as TGTGCCTGGAAGGTGTTTGCGGGCCCCTACGAGCAGTACTTC.

The CDR3 bases are TGTGCCAGCAGCTTAGGAGGGGGGGGCCGAGATACGCAGTATTTT. It yields the protein CASSLGGGGRDTQYF. The rearrangement uses TRBV7-2 and TRBJ2-3; possibly TRBD2 for D (7 bases). CDR1 and CDR2 (germline): SGHTA, FQGNSA. This CDR3 region has 15 residues. V dropped 1 base and J dropped 5 bases, with 13 bases sitting between them.

A word on this clone: The junction differs from germline at one of its ends, possibly a read error. This chain connects TRBV7-7 to TRBJ2-5; D remains unclear. Germline CDR1 reads SSHAT; CDR2 reads FNYEAQ (reference sequence). The CDR3 contains 16 residues. For the CDR3, the DNA is TGTGCTAGCAGCCCCCTTCGGAGTGGCGCATTGGAGACCCAGTACTTC. Its protein product is CASSPLRSGALETQYF. Looking up the rest from reference TRBV7-7 and TRBJ2-5 gives the full variable domain: GAGVSQSPRYKVTKRGQDVTLRCDPISSHATLYWYQQALGQGPEFLTYFNYEAQPDKSGLPSDRFSAERPEGSISTLTIQRTEQRDSAMYRCASSPLRSGALETQYFGPGTRLLVL.

The chain joins TRBV4-1 to TRBJ1-3; D uncertain. The CDR3 extends over 15 amino acids. Looked up from germline, CDR1 is MGHRA and CDR2 is YSYEKL. Between the trimmed V and J ends, which lost 0 bases and 2 bases, there was a span of 8 bases. CDR3 coding DNA: TGCGCCAGCAGCCAAGAGAGGTGGGCTGGAAACACCATATATTTT. Residues: CASSQERWAGNTIYF.

This clone has a handful of counts. The genes are TRBV6-5 and TRBJ2-1, with D maybe TRBD1 (6 bases). Deletions cut 0 bases from V and 4 bases from J, with 13 bases between. The CDR3 is made up of 16 amino acids. Germline lookup yields CDR1 MNHEY and CDR2 SVGAGI. DNA for the CDR3: TGTGCCAGCAGTTACTCGGGGGCGCTACCTTACAATGAGCAGTTCTTC. It translates to CASSYSGALPYNEQFF.

The chain's CDR3 is CASSSRDRGGEQYF. The CDR3 nucleotides are TGTGCCAGCAGCTCCCGGGACCGGGGGGGCGAGCAGTACTTC. The chain carries TRBV5-4 and TRBJ2-7; 8 bases fit TRBD2. Germline V lookup: CDR1 SGHNT, CDR2 YYREEE (reference sequence). CDR3 length equals 14 residues. Trimming took 3 bases from V and 6 from J; bases not matched to a gene: 8.

The chain is built from TRBV7-8 and TRBJ1-2; perhaps TRBD1 as D (6 bases). The CDR3 consists of 14 residues. From germline, CDR1 is SGHVS and CDR2 FQNEAQ. V dropped 5 bases and J dropped 7 bases, with 17 bases sitting between them. DNA for the CDR3: TGTGCCAGCAGCCGTGGACAGTCTTTTCGTGGCTACACCTTC. Encoded protein: CASSRGQSFRGYTF.